This TCR beta chain was obtained from a study of regulatory T cells in long-lasting Graves disease. General study points: Persistent disease showed a preference for TRBV28, TRBJ1-2 and TRBJ2-5.

At least ten counts were recorded for this clonotype. What it binds is not known. Germline V gene data show CDR1 as SGHAT and CDR2 as FQNNGV. CDR3 size: 16 residues. V was pared by 5 bases and J by 1 base, with 6 bases of the junction left unmatched. Regarding time point: newly diagnosed GD, antithyroid drugs for less than 3 months. Following extraction of RNA from PBMCs, that RNA was used to make the TCR library. In each case, Graves' disease was diagnosed per American Thyroid Association guidelines. Peripheral blood, Nine milliliters per patient, was collected in EDTA tubes. Arm-PCR of CDR3 regions and iRepertoire HTBI primers were the basis on which TCR beta libraries were built. Via MiXCR, TCRdb re-called the multiplex PCR reads, giving one row per CDR3 protein. The sample records a few hundred thousand distinct CDR3 sequences, roughly 15% being singletons. These same records also appear under a second study, on T cells in Graves' hyperthyroidism and ophthalmopathy. That investigation notes: Hyperthyroidism had been newly diagnosed in patients aged 18 to 65, and its duration was under 2 months.

Sequences were derived from peripheral blood mononuclear cells (PBMCs), sampled at new diagnosis, from a patient treated with antithyroid drugs. The sequence was collected from a woman between 18 and 29 years old with Graves disease. This chain connects TRBV11-2 to TRBJ2-1; 9 bases align to TRBD2. The CDR3 coding sequence is TGTGCCAGCAGCATGTTAGCGGGAGTTTCCTACAATGAGCAGTTCTTC. This gives the protein CASSMLAGVSYNEQFF.